These 31 T cell receptor beta chains were all obtained from the same sample, sequenced in a study of T-cell reconstitution after alpha-beta-depleted transplantation in children. Preparation of the TCRbeta library used unique molecular identifiers. MiXCR, run by TCRdb on the PCR reads, gives a single entry per CDR3 protein. The sample lists a few hundred thousand distinct CDR3 sequences; about a tenth were seen once. Specimen: PBMCs from the stem cell graft donor, collected from the stem cell graft. Every receptor here comes from a human donor who donated a stem cell graft to a child with acute lymphoblastic leukemia.

This clonotype was seen only a few times. V is TRBV20-1 and J is TRBJ2-4; maybe TRBD2 (5 bases). Trimming stripped 6 bases from V and 2 bases from J, with 8 bases between. Germline-derived CDR1 and CDR2 are DFQATT and SNEGSKA (reference sequence). CDR3 length equals 12 residues. The chain's CDR3 is CSATGTKNIQYF. The DNA of the CDR3 is TGCAGTGCCACCGGGACCAAAAACATTCAGTACTTC.

The chain uses TRBV15 and TRBJ2-3; D gene unclear. Germline V gene sequence: CDR1 LNHNV, CDR2 YYDKDF (reference sequence). The CDR3 consists of 17 residues. Trimming shortened V by 1 base and J by 2 bases, and 16 bases separated the two germline ends. CDR3 region: CATSRGVAGWVTDTQYF. Here the CDR3 DNA reads TGTGCCACCAGCAGAGGGGTGGCCGGGTGGGTCACAGATACGCAGTATTTT.

The chain recombines TRBV9 with TRBJ2-2; D remains unclear. The germline V gene has CDR1 SGDLS and CDR2 YYNGEE. The CDR3 sequence is 16 residues long. Trimming took 0 bases from V and 1 from J, leaving 10 bases between them. CDR3 protein: CASSVGRTQNTGELFF. CDR3 nucleotides: TGTGCCAGCAGCGTAGGGCGAACTCAGAACACCGGGGAGCTGTTTTTT.

This clonotype was picked up many times. The chain joins TRBV29-1 to TRBJ2-5, with 7 bases identical to TRBD1. Germline V CDR1 and CDR2: SQVTM, ANQGSEA. This CDR3 comprises 13 residues. Trimming cost V 6 bases and J 3 bases; bases outside gene matches: 7. CDR3 nucleotide sequence: TGCAGCGTAGAGGGGACAGTAAAAGAGACCCAGTACTTC. The encoded protein is CSVEGTVKETQYF.

The chain has TRBV7-3 and TRBJ2-2; D is uncertain. The V and J ends lost 2 bases and 2 bases respectively, with 9 bases between them. CDR1 and CDR2 from the germline V gene are SGHTA and FQGTGA. The CDR3 is 15 amino acids. CDR3 in amino acids: CASSLGPANTGELFF. The CDR3 DNA follows: TGTGCCAGCAGCTTAGGGCCAGCTAACACCGGGGAGCTGTTTTTT.

This clonotype was seen a handful of times. The chain carries TRBV28 and TRBJ2-1, with 11 bases that match TRBD2. The CDR3 covers 16 residues. The germline gives CDR1 MDHEN, CDR2 SYDVKM. The V and J ends lost 5 bases and 8 bases, in that order; junction bases with no gene match: 11. CDR3 sequence: CASSPLAGGPRDEQFF. CDR3 coding DNA: TGTGCCAGCAGTCCTTTAGCGGGAGGGCCGAGGGATGAGCAGTTCTTC.

The chain employs TRBV7-9 and TRBJ2-1; the D gene is possibly TRBD2 (6 bases). The germline CDR1 and CDR2 sequences are SEHNR and FQNEAQ (reference sequence). The CDR3 has 15 residues. V was clipped by 3 bases and J by 7 bases, with 16 bases between them. In DNA form, the CDR3 reads TGTGCCAGCAGCTTCCAGGCGGGAACCAAGAATGAGCAGTTCTTC. The encoded protein is CASSFQAGTKNEQFF.

The chain is built from TRBV20-1 and TRBJ2-7; 8 bases map to TRBD1. Germline CDR1 reads DFQATT; CDR2 reads SNEGSKA (reference sequence). This CDR3 region has 16 residues. V lost 6 bases to trimming and J lost 7 bases; unmatched junction nucleotides: 20. CDR3 sequence (DNA): TGCAGTGCCCCCTCTGGGGACAGGTACCCTGGTGGGGAGCAGTACTTC. It encodes CSAPSGDRYPGGEQYF.

This clonotype was seen ten or more times. The chain uses TRBV27 and TRBJ2-1, with 8 bases fitting TRBD2. Per the germline V gene, CDR1 is MNHEY and CDR2 is SMNVEV (reference sequence). Germline trimming cut 3 bases from V and 7 bases from J; bases unmatched to any gene: 8. The CDR3 consists of 15 residues. The CDR3 here is CASSFEAGEWNEQFF. In nucleotides, the CDR3 is TGTGCCAGCAGTTTTGAAGCGGGAGAGTGGAATGAGCAGTTCTTC.

This clonotype was counted a few times. The chain employs TRBV5-1 and TRBJ2-5; TRBD1 matches at 8 bases. J was trimmed by 1 base and V by 4 bases; bases with no gene match: 3. Germline CDR1 reads SGHRS; CDR2 reads YFSETQ. The CDR3 extends over 14 amino acids. The CDR3: CASSRTGPQETQYF. CDR3 DNA sequence: TGCGCCAGCAGCCGGACAGGGCCCCAAGAGACCCAGTACTTC.

This clonotype has only a few counts. V and J are TRBV6-5 and TRBJ1-1; D is possibly TRBD1 (6 bases). V lost 8 bases and J lost 3, with 16 bases in between. The germline CDR1 and CDR2 sequences are MNHEY and SVGAGI. The CDR3 totals 14 residues. In DNA, the CDR3 is TGTGCCAGCGATAAAACAGGGTCGTACACTGAAGCTTTCTTT. Protein: CASDKTGSYTEAFF.

This clonotype appeared many times. V and J are TRBV29-1 and TRBJ1-1; D ambiguous. V was cut by 6 bases and J by 6 bases, with 11 bases left in between. This CDR3 comprises 11 residues. Germline lookup yields CDR1 SQVTM and CDR2 ANQGSEA. CDR3 sequence reads: CSVASSSEAFF. The CDR3, as DNA: TGCAGCGTAGCTTCGAGCTCTGAAGCTTTCTTT.

This clonotype was observed a handful of times. The chain links TRBV29-1 to TRBJ2-1, with 8 bases matching TRBD2. The CDR3 has 14 amino acids. V gave up 4 bases and J gave up 0 bases; unmatched junction bases: 2. Germline V gene sequence: CDR1 SQVTM, CDR2 ANQGSEA. The CDR3 DNA is TGCAGCGTTGCCGGGACTAGCTCCTACAATGAGCAGTTCTTC. Amino acids: CSVAGTSSYNEQFF.

The sample holds a few counts of this clonotype. V is TRBV5-6 and J is TRBJ2-1, with D unresolved. Germline V CDR1 and CDR2: SGHDT, YYEEEE. Trimming took 2 bases from V and 3 from J, leaving 15 bases between them. The CDR3 loop spans 16 amino acids. The CDR3 region has the DNA TGTGCCAGCAGCTTATCCAGGTACCCTCTCTACAATGAGCAGTTCTTC. It encodes CASSLSRYPLYNEQFF. The variable domain in full, with the rest retrieved from reference TRBV5-6 and TRBJ2-1, is DAGVTQSPTHLIKTRGQQVTLRCSPKSGHDTVSWYQQALGQGPQFIFQYYEEEERQRGNFPDRFSGHQFPNYSSELNVNALLLGDSALYLCASSLSRYPLYNEQFFGPGTRLTVL.

This chain uses TRBV28 with TRBJ2-2; D is undetermined. This CDR3 spans 11 amino acids. The V end was cut by 5 bases, the J end by 6 bases, with 4 bases between. From germline, CDR1 is MDHEN and CDR2 SYDVKM. The CDR3 loop reads CASSDPGELFF. The CDR3 region has the DNA TGTGCCAGCAGTGATCCCGGGGAGCTGTTTTTT.

This clonotype was observed at least ten times. The chain joins TRBV5-1 to TRBJ2-3, with 12 bases fitting TRBD2. J gave up 5 bases and V 2 bases, and 6 bases lay outside the gene matches. The CDR3 is 16 residues long. The V gene's germline CDR1 is SGHRS and CDR2 YFSETQ. This chain's CDR3 is CASSFGLAGRKDTQYF. The CDR3 DNA sequence: TGCGCCAGCAGCTTTGGACTAGCGGGAAGAAAAGATACGCAGTATTTT.

There are a few counts of this clonotype. Here the CDR3 DNA reads TGTGCCAGCAGGAGAGCAGGGGGGGAAAAACTGTTTTTT. Its protein product is CASRRAGGEKLFF. The chain employs TRBV7-6 and TRBJ1-4; 7 positions match TRBD1. Germline assignment: CDR1 SGHVS and CDR2 FNYEAQ. The CDR3 sequence is 13 residues long. The V gene end was trimmed by 6 bases and the J gene end by 8 bases; junction bases not matched to a gene: 6.

This clonotype was observed a handful of times. This sequence joins TRBV12-3 or TRBV12-4 and TRBJ2-7, with 7 bases that match TRBD2. V dropped 4 bases and J dropped 0; count of bases not matched to a gene: 9. CDR3 length: 16 amino acids. The CDR3 DNA sequence: TGTGCCAGCAGTTCCGCTAGGCGGGGGAGCTCCTACGAGCAGTACTTC. Protein sequence: CASSSARRGSSYEQYF.

As to this clonotype: A read error may produce the germline difference seen at one junction end. This rearrangement joins TRBV3-1 to TRBJ2-1, with 12 bases lining up with TRBD2. The germline gives CDR1 LGHDT, CDR2 YNNKEL (reference sequence). The CDR3 length is 19 residues. The DNA for the CDR3 is TGTACCAGCAGTATCCGACTAGCGGGAGTTCCCTTTATATACAATGAGCAGTTCTTC. Amino acids: CTSSIRLAGVPFIYNEQFF.

Ten or more counts support this clonotype. This sequence joins TRBV29-1 and TRBJ2-7, with D perhaps assigned TRBD1 or TRBD2 (6 bases each). Trimming took 6 bases from V and 2 from J, leaving 17 bases between them. This CDR3 is built from 14 residues. Germline CDR1 is SQVTM and CDR2 is ANQGSEA. The CDR3 nucleotides are TGCAGCGTGGATAGGGGGACTGGAACCTACGAGCAGTACTTC. As protein: CSVDRGTGTYEQYF.

The V and J genes are TRBV25-1 and TRBJ2-5; D possibly corresponds to TRBD2 (5 bases). The germline V gene encodes CDR1 MGHDK and CDR2 SYGVNS. Trimming left V 0 bases short and J 3 bases short, with 11 bases between. The CDR3 runs to 15 residues. The CDR3 here is CASSEYGGPEETQYF. The CDR3 DNA sequence: TGTGCCAGCAGTGAATACGGCGGGCCCGAAGAGACCCAGTACTTC.

This chain joins TRBV20-1 and TRBJ2-3; D could derive from TRBD1 or TRBD2 (5 bases each). This CDR3 comprises 13 residues. V lost 6 bases, J lost 1 base, and 11 bases lay in between. Per germline, CDR1 DFQATT and CDR2 SNEGSKA (reference sequence). CDR3 sequence reads: CSASGTGTDTQYF. The CDR3 bases are TGCAGTGCAAGTGGGACGGGCACAGATACGCAGTATTTT.

This chain connects TRBV5-1 to TRBJ2-5; a weak D match, TRBD1 (7 bases). Trimming took 5 bases from V and 8 from J, leaving 19 bases between them. CDR1 SGHRS and CDR2 YFSETQ come from the germline V gene. The CDR3 has 14 residues. The CDR3 is CASSETGTSSTQYF. The DNA for the CDR3 is TGCGCCAGCAGTGAGACAGGGACTTCCTCTACCCAGTACTTC. Based on the CDR3 plus reference TRBV5-1 and TRBJ2-5, the full variable domain is KAGVTQTPRYLIKTRGQQVTLSCSPISGHRSVSWYQQTPGQGLQFLFEYFSETQRNKGNFPGRFSGRQFSNSRSEMNVSTLELGDSALYLCASSETGTSSTQYFGPGTRLLVL.

The rearrangement links TRBV27 to TRBJ1-5, with no clear D. V lost 2 bases and J 3 bases, leaving 5 bases between the germline ends. The germline V gene has CDR1 MNHEY and CDR2 SMNVEV (reference sequence). This CDR3 has 13 residues. The CDR3 loop is CASSLRNNQPQHF. In nucleotides, the CDR3 is TGTGCCAGCAGTTTAAGGAACAATCAGCCCCAGCATTTT.

V and J are TRBV29-1 and TRBJ1-1; D remains ambiguous. Germline loops: CDR1 SQVTM, CDR2 ANQGSEA. The CDR3 loop spans 11 amino acids. V was cut by 6 bases and J by 1 base, with 6 bases left in between. The CDR3 DNA follows: TGCAGCGTCGTACAGAACACTGAAGCTTTCTTT. It is translated as CSVVQNTEAFF.

This clonotype was detected a few times. V gene TRBV7-8 combines with J gene TRBJ2-7, with D maybe TRBD2 (6 bases). Germline assignment: CDR1 SGHVS and CDR2 FQNEAQ. This CDR3 comprises 15 residues. V shed 5 bases and J shed 0 bases, with 14 bases lying between them. CDR3 in DNA: TGTGCCAGCAGCGCGGGGCTCCTGAGCTCCTACGAGCAGTACTTC. This sequence encodes CASSAGLLSSYEQYF.

This clonotype was seen repeatedly, ten times or more. The J gene is TRBJ2-5, the V gene TRBV4-3, with TRBD2 matching 8 bases. Germline V CDR1 and CDR2: LGHNA, YSLEER. The junction had 4 bases not matched to a gene; V was cut back by 0 bases and J by 4 bases. The CDR3 is 15 amino acids. CDR3 amino acids: CASSQDRTSGETQYF. The CDR3 bases are TGCGCCAGCAGCCAAGATCGAACTAGCGGAGAGACCCAGTACTTC.

This clonotype was seen ten or more times. The rearrangement joins TRBV11-2 to TRBJ1-2; no reliable D call. This CDR3 has 14 residues. Per germline, CDR1 SGHAT and CDR2 FQNNGV. Trimming cost V 5 bases and J 7 bases, with 17 bases left between them. The CDR3: CASSPPTGRLGYTF. CDR3 nucleotide sequence: TGTGCCAGCAGCCCACCGACGGGCCGCCTTGGCTACACCTTC. The full variable domain, its missing parts supplied by reference TRBV11-2 and TRBJ1-2, is EAGVAQSPRYKIIEKRQSVAFWCNPISGHATLYWYQQILGQGPKLLIQFQNNGVVDDSQLPKDRFSAERLKGVDSTLKIQPAKLEDSAVYLCASSPPTGRLGYTFGSGTRLTVV.

This clonotype occurred a few times. The chain uses TRBV19 and TRBJ2-7; no clear D. Germline CDR1 reads LNHDA; CDR2 reads SQIVND (reference sequence). Trimming left V 1 base short and J 2 bases short, with 12 bases between. The CDR3 runs 15 residues. The DNA for the CDR3 is TGTGCCAGTAGTATAGGGGATCGGCCCCCCTACGAGCAGTACTTC. It encodes CASSIGDRPPYEQYF. The variable domain in full, completed from reference TRBV19 and TRBJ2-7, reads DGGITQSPKYLFRKEGQNVTLSCEQNLNHDAMYWYRQDPGQGLRLIYYSQIVNDFQKGDIAEGYSVSREKKESFPLTVTSAQKNPTAFYLCASSIGDRPPYEQYFGPGTRLTVT.

This clonotype has only a few counts. The chain uses TRBV29-1 and TRBJ2-7; D may be TRBD2 (6 bases). The CDR3 covers 17 residues. Germline CDR1 is SQVTM and CDR2 is ANQGSEA. Between the trimmed V and J ends, which lost 3 bases and 2 bases, there was a span of 23 bases. The CDR3 loop reads CSVEVVGLTGGPYEQYF. As DNA, the CDR3 is TGCAGCGTTGAGGTCGTGGGACTGACTGGCGGCCCCTACGAGCAGTACTTC.

The chain uses TRBV12-3 or TRBV12-4 and TRBJ1-3; no clear D gene. Trimming pared 3 bases from V and 0 bases from J, leaving 27 bases between. The CDR3 totals 21 residues. CDR3 in amino acids: CASSLLSPGRFSYSSGNTIYF. The CDR3 DNA sequence: TGTGCCAGCAGTTTGCTATCCCCCGGCAGGTTTTCCTATAGCTCTGGAAACACCATATATTTT.